This T cell receptor beta chain came from a study of cytomegalovirus exposure and HLA in healthy donors. Regarding this clone: Its antigen is still unknown.

Findings and limits, study-wide: The CMV antigen specificity of a few CMV-associated chains was confirmed through in vitro analysis. The tendency of first-cohort TCR clusters to co-occur in the roughly 130 validation repertoires emerged from a later analysis.

Libraries were prepared by immunoSEQ multiplex PCR; TCRdb keeps only in-frame clonotypes and omits some of them. The sample contains 100,000 to 120,000 clones, approximately 89% of which appear only once. This TCR was recovered from a woman between 18 and 30 years old in good health and CMV-seronegative. Sequencing was performed on PBMCs.

The CDR3 DNA reads TGTGCCAGCAGCTCCTGGGGCGGGGTACAGGGGGACGGGGTCTACGAGCAGTACTTC. Residues: CASSSWGGVQGDGVYEQYF. The V call is TRBV7-9, the J call TRBJ2-7; TRBD1 matches at 8 bases. Germline V gene lookup returns CDR1 SEHNR and CDR2 FQNEAQ (reference sequence). The CDR3 extends over 19 amino acids. The V and J ends lost 4 bases and 3 bases, in that order; junction bases with no gene match: 20.